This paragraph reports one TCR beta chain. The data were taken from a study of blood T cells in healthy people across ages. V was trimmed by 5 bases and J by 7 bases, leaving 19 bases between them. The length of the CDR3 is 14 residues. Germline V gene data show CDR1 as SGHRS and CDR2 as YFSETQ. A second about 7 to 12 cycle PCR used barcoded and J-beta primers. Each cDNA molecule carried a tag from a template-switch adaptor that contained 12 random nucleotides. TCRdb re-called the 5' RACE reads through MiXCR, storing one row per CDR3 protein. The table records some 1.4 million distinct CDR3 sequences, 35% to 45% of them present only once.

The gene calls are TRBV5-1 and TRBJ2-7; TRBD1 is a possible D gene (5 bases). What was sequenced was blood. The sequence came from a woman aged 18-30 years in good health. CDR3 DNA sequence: TGCGCCAGCAGTAAAACCAGGGTAGGCAATGAGCAGTACTTC. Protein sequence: CASSKTRVGNEQYF. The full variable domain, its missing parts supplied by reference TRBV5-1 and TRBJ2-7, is KAGVTQTPRYLIKTRGQQVTLSCSPISGHRSVSWYQQTPGQGLQFLFEYFSETQRNKGNFPGRFSGRQFSNSRSEMNVSTLELGDSALYLCASSKTRVGNEQYFGPGTRLTVT.